This TCR beta chain was sequenced during a study of vaccination and CD4 T cells after COVID-19. Study-wide context: Blood was drawn a median roughly 68 days post second dose, range 14 to 241. As a positive control, some control cultures were given a CEFX pool, while others were given an HIV-1 Nef pool or no peptide.

Germline CDR1 and CDR2: SNHLY and FYNNEI. Trimming stripped 6 bases from V and 5 bases from J, with 22 bases between. The CDR3 consists of 16 residues. Worth noting for this clonotype: The antigen remains undetermined.

Oncomine TCR Beta short-read sequencing was applied to DNA from cultured CD4+ T cells. Using the QIAamp micro DNA kit, genomic DNA was extracted from the CD4+ T cells that had been cultured. TCRdb redid the calling of the PCR reads with MiXCR, one entry per CDR3 protein. The top ten hold 12% of the sample, which has roughly 16,000 distinct CDR3 sequences, 45% to 55% seen once. Documented treatment: roughly 10-day PBMC culture with coronavirus spike peptide pools or control peptides (ViraFEST assay). Before TCRs were sequenced, ViraFEST expanded antigen-specific T cells with peptide pools. The sequence was collected from a human donor who had recovered from COVID-19. The sample comprised CD4+ T cells from blood, cultured in vitro. The chain combines TRBV2 with TRBJ2-5; D is possibly TRBD2 (6 bases). The CDR3 DNA reads TGTGCCAGCAGCGCCTTCGGTGACACTCGGGAGGAGACCCAGTACTTC. Its translation is CASSAFGDTREETQYF.